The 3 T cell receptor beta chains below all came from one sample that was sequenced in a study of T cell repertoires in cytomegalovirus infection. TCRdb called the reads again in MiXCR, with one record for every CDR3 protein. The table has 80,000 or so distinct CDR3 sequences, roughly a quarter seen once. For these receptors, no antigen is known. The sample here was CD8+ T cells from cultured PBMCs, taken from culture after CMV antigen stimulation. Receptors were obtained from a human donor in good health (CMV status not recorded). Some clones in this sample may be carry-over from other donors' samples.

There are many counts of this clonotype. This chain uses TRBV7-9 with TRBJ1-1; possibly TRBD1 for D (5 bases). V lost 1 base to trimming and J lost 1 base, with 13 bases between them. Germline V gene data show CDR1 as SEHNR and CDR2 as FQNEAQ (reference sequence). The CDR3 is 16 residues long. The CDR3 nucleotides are TGTGCCAGCAGCTTAGTGGGGTCAGGGCGGAACACTGAAGCTTTCTTT. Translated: CASSLVGSGRNTEAFF.

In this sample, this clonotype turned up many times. Here the CDR3 reads CASSLAGEQFF. As DNA, the CDR3 is TGTGCCAGCAGCTTAGCGGGTGAGCAGTTCTTC. V and J are TRBV7-6 and TRBJ2-1; the D is unclear. CDR3 size: 11 residues. Trimming cost V 0 bases and J 9 bases, with 3 bases left between them. Looked up from germline, CDR1 is SGHVS and CDR2 is FNYEAQ.

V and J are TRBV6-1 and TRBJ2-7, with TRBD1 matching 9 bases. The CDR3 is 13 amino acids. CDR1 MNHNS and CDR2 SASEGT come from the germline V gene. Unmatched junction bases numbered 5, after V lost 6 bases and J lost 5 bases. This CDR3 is CASSRRDRDEQYF. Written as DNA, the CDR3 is TGTGCCAGCAGCCGACGGGACAGGGACGAGCAGTACTTC.